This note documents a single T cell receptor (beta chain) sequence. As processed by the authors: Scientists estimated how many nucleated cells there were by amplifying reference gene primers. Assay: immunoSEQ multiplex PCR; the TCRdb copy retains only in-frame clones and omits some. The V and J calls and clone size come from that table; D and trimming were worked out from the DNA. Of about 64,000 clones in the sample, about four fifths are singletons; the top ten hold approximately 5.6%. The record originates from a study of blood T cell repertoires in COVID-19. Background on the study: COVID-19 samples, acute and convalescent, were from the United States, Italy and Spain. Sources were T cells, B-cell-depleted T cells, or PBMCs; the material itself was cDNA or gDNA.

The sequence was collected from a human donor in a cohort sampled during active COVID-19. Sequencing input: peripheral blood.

The CDR3 region is CASSPMGRGNTYEQYF. CDR3 DNA: TGTGCCAGCTCACCCATGGGCAGGGGGAATACCTACGAGCAGTACTTC. The rearrangement joins TRBV18 to TRBJ2-7; the match to TRBD1 covers 7 bases. The CDR3 contains 16 residues. The ends lost 3 bases at V and 2 bases at J; junction bases unmatched: 10. CDR1 and CDR2 from the germline V gene are KGHSH and LQKENI.